These T cell receptor beta chains were read from a single sample in a study of T cell repertoires in cytomegalovirus infection. MiXCR, run by TCRdb on the reads, gives a single entry per CDR3 protein. The sample has 300,000 or so distinct CDR3 sequences, around a quarter seen once. These receptors have no known antigen. The source was cultured PBMCs, collected from culture after CMV antigen stimulation. All receptors come from a human donor in good health (CMV status not recorded). Some clones in this sample may be carry-over from other donors' samples. CDR3s include the opening cysteine and the closing phenylalanine or tryptophan. The D gene is left open where the match is weak. Where a row states a size, it is once, few, many or the class of an expanded clone; other rows omit it.

J gene	clone size	CDR3 length	D gene	V gene	CDR3 protein	CDR3 DNA
TRBJ1-6	many	15	-	TRBV7-2	CASSYIRGSNSPLHF	TGTGCCAGCAGCTACATCAGGGGATCTAATTCACCCCTCCACTTT
TRBJ1-5	-	14	-	TRBV6-6	CASVRAMSNQPQHF	TGTGCCAGCGTCCGGGCTATGAGCAATCAGCCCCAGCATTTT
TRBJ1-2	many	15	-	TRBV7-2	CASSPDGQSTYGYTF	TGTGCCAGCAGCCCCGACGGACAGTCCACTTATGGCTACACCTTC
TRBJ1-1	-	14	TRBD1	TRBV20-1	CSARQSGGGTEAFF	TGCAGTGCTAGACAATCAGGGGGGGGCACTGAAGCTTTCTTT
TRBJ2-1	-	15	TRBD1	TRBV7-6	CASSSVDRGYNEQFF	TGTGCCAGCAGCTCCGTGGACAGGGGTTACAATGAGCAGTTCTTC
TRBJ1-1	few	13	-	TRBV2	CASSELAETEAFF	TGTGCCAGCAGTGAATTGGCAGAGACTGAAGCTTTCTTT
TRBJ2-3	many	18	TRBD1	TRBV12-3/TRBV12-4	CASSLYTGTGASTDTQYF	TGTGCCAGCAGTTTGTACACCGGGACAGGGGCTAGCACAGATACGCAGTATTTT
TRBJ2-3	-	13	-	TRBV19	CASSIGKGDTQYF	TGTGCCAGTAGTATAGGGAAGGGAGATACGCAGTATTTT
TRBJ1-5	few	13	-	TRBV20-1	CSAKQGAEQPQHF	TGCAGTGCTAAACAGGGCGCGGAACAGCCCCAGCATTTT
TRBJ2-7	-	16	TRBD2	TRBV6-2/TRBV6-3	CASTSRLAGGQSEQYF	TGTGCCAGCACTAGCCGACTAGCGGGAGGGCAGAGCGAGCAGTACTTC
TRBJ2-5	few	13	-	TRBV19	CASSTEGGKTQYF	TGTGCCAGTAGTACGGAGGGGGGCAAGACCCAGTACTTC
TRBJ2-3	few	16	TRBD1	TRBV18	CASSPLGTGFTDTQYF	TGTGCCAGCTCACCACTTGGGACAGGGTTCACAGATACGCAGTATTTT
TRBJ2-5	-	16	-	TRBV11-2	CASSFRPTGKQETQYF	TGTGCCAGCAGCTTTCGCCCGACAGGAAAACAAGAGACCCAGTACTTC
TRBJ2-7	-	11	-	TRBV30	CAWSVQYEQYF	TGTGCCTGGAGTGTACAGTACGAGCAGTACTTC
TRBJ2-1	few	15	-	TRBV6-2/TRBV6-3	CASREGPGGFNEQFF	TGTGCCAGCAGGGAGGGACCCGGAGGTTTTAATGAGCAGTTCTTC
TRBJ2-5	once	14	-	TRBV7-2	CASSLASTQESQYF	TGTGCCAGCAGCTTAGCTTCGACCCAAGAGTCCCAGTACTTC
TRBJ1-5	many	15	TRBD1	TRBV28	CASTLGTVRNQPQHF	TGTGCCAGCACCCTAGGGACAGTACGCAATCAGCCCCAGCATTTT
TRBJ2-2	-	14	-	TRBV7-2	CASSLDSLRGELFF	TGTGCCAGCAGCTTAGATAGCCTTCGCGGGGAGCTGTTTTTT
TRBJ2-2	few	13	-	TRBV27	CASSLRRTGELFF	TGTGCCAGCAGTTTAAGGCGGACCGGGGAGCTGTTTTTT
TRBJ1-1	few	14	-	TRBV7-3	CASSGDNRVTEAFF	TGTGCCAGCTCCGGGGATAACAGGGTCACTGAAGCTTTCTTT
TRBJ1-4	few	15	-	TRBV5-8	CASSFGTGREEKLFF	TGTGCCAGCAGCTTTGGAACAGGGAGGGAAGAAAAACTGTTTTTT
TRBJ1-1	-	13	-	TRBV7-9	CASSEYKNTEAFF	TGTGCCAGCAGCGAGTACAAGAACACTGAAGCTTTCTTT
TRBJ1-5	few	11	-	TRBV6-6	CASSGARAQHF	TGTGCCAGCTCTGGGGCGCGGGCCCAGCATTTT
TRBJ1-1	-	14	-	TRBV3-1	CASRPRGSPTEAFF	TGTGCCAGCAGGCCCCGGGGGTCTCCCACTGAAGCTTTCTTT
TRBJ2-1	-	15	-	TRBV29-1	CSVEIPDRDLYEQFF	TGCAGCGTTGAGATACCCGACAGAGACCTCTACGAGCAGTTCTTC
TRBJ2-6	many	19	TRBD1	TRBV7-4	CASSSNRDREDSGANVLTF	TGTGCCAGCAGCTCAAACCGGGACAGGGAAGACTCTGGGGCCAACGTCCTGACTTTC
TRBJ2-3	-	16	TRBD2	TRBV12-3/TRBV12-4	CASSTGTTTSTDTQYF	TGTGCCAGCAGTACCGGGACTACCACTAGCACAGATACGCAGTATTTT
TRBJ1-1	-	14	-	TRBV7-2	CASSLGNPNTEAFF	TGTGCCAGCAGCTTAGGCAACCCGAACACTGAAGCTTTCTTT
TRBJ2-1	few	16	-	TRBV11-2	CASSSRGAGSYNEQFF	TGTGCCAGCAGCTCCAGGGGGGCTGGGTCCTACAATGAGCAGTTCTTC
TRBJ1-6	-	14	-	TRBV12-3/TRBV12-4	CASGRRDKDSPLHF	TGTGCCAGCGGCCGCCGGGACAAGGATTCACCCCTCCACTTT
TRBJ1-5	many	15	-	TRBV7-8	CASSPNSGSNQPQHF	TGTGCCAGCAGCCCTAACTCGGGGAGCAATCAGCCCCAGCATTTT
TRBJ1-5	few	15	-	TRBV20-1	CSAEGSLMGNQPQHF	TGCAGTGCGGAGGGGAGTCTAATGGGCAATCAGCCCCAGCATTTT
TRBJ2-2	-	14	-	TRBV10-3	CAISAVENTGELFF	TGTGCCATCAGTGCAGTCGAGAACACCGGGGAGCTGTTTTTT
TRBJ2-2	-	19	TRBD1	TRBV7-9	CASSFRTGSKRANTGELFF	TGTGCCAGCAGCTTCCGGACAGGGAGTAAAAGGGCGAACACCGGGGAGCTGTTTTTT
TRBJ2-1	many	17	TRBD2	TRBV12-3/TRBV12-4	CASSLGSGRGGYNEQFF	TGTGCCAGCAGTTTGGGTAGCGGGAGAGGGGGATACAATGAGCAGTTCTTC
TRBJ1-1	few	15	-	TRBV18	CASSPAIPRDTEAFF	TGTGCCAGCTCACCGGCGATACCACGGGACACTGAAGCTTTCTTT
TRBJ1-2	few	14	-	TRBV7-2	CASRPVGGATGYTF	TGTGCCAGCAGACCCGTGGGGGGGGCTACGGGCTACACCTTC
TRBJ2-7	-	14	-	TRBV15	CATTSTGGTYEQYF	TGTGCCACCACGTCGACTGGCGGAACCTACGAGCAGTACTTC
TRBJ1-1	few	13	-	TRBV24-1	CATSDLRGAEAFF	TGTGCCACCAGTGATTTGCGGGGAGCCGAAGCTTTCTTT
TRBJ2-2	-	17	-	TRBV6-2/TRBV6-3	CASSYSSEGSNTGELFF	TGTGCCAGCAGTTACTCGTCCGAGGGCTCGAACACCGGGGAGCTGTTTTTT
TRBJ1-5	-	14	-	TRBV15	CATSRDGGFQPQHF	TGTGCCACCAGCAGAGATGGGGGGTTTCAGCCCCAGCATTTT
TRBJ2-1	-	14	-	TRBV14	CASSQAVSGLKQFF	TGTGCCAGCAGCCAAGCTGTCAGCGGGCTAAAGCAGTTCTTC
TRBJ1-6	many	15	TRBD1	TRBV6-5	CASSYSRTGDSPLHF	TGTGCCAGCAGTTACTCGAGGACAGGGGATTCACCCCTCCACTTT
TRBJ2-3	-	12	TRBD1	TRBV19	CASSIDGRGPNF	TGTGCCAGTAGTATAGACGGCAGGGGGCCCAATTTT
TRBJ2-1	few	13	-	TRBV7-2	CASSSDWLAEQFF	TGTGCCAGCAGCTCCGATTGGCTGGCTGAGCAGTTCTTC
TRBJ1-1	few	14	-	TRBV19	CASSSRRVITEAFF	TGTGCCAGTAGTTCCCGGAGGGTGATCACTGAAGCTTTCTTT
TRBJ1-2	many	15	-	TRBV7-2	CASSYNPTVSYGYTF	TGTGCCAGCAGTTACAACCCGACAGTAAGCTATGGCTACACCTTC
TRBJ2-7	-	16	-	TRBV27	CASSFSAGTLTYEQYF	TGTGCCAGCAGTTTCTCCGCCGGGACATTGACCTACGAGCAGTACTTC
TRBJ1-5	-	16	-	TRBV28	CASSIGNLVSNQPQHF	TGTGCCAGCAGTATAGGGAATTTAGTAAGCAATCAGCCCCAGCATTTT